These 16 T cell receptor beta chains were sequenced from one sample in a study of T-cell reconstitution after alpha-beta-depleted transplantation in children. A TCRbeta library incorporating unique molecular identifiers was prepared. TCRdb re-called the PCR reads with MiXCR, one entry per CDR3 protein. This table holds 200,000 to 250,000 distinct CDR3 sequences, around 7.5% found once. The sequences come from PBMCs, mostly from graft donor cells, collected 180 days after TCRalphabeta/CD19-depleted stem cell transplant. These receptors originate from a male patient younger than 18 who had a stem cell transplant for acute lymphoblastic leukemia, so the T cells may come from the graft donor.

At least ten counts were recorded for this clonotype. The chain joins TRBV12-3 or TRBV12-4 to TRBJ1-3; TRBD1 matches at 11 bases. The CDR3 contains 15 residues. V lost 6 bases, J lost 6 bases, and 7 bases stayed unmatched. DNA of the CDR3: TGTGCCAGCAGACAAACGGGACAGGGGGTAAACACCATATATTTT. Amino acid sequence: CASRQTGQGVNTIYF.

The table lists this clonotype with many counts. The chain couples TRBV2 to TRBJ2-1; D not certain. The V end was cut by 6 bases, the J end by 6 bases, with 12 bases between. CDR1 and CDR2 from the germline V gene are SNHLY and FYNNEI. The CDR3 is 13 amino acids. The CDR3 sequence: CASSRLGINEQFF. The DNA for the CDR3 is TGTGCCAGCAGCCGGTTGGGAATCAATGAGCAGTTCTTC. The full variable domain, with the rest looked up from reference TRBV2 and TRBJ2-1, is EPEVTQTPSHQVTQMGQEVILRCVPISNHLYFYWYRQILGQKVEFLVSFYNNEISEKSEIFDDQFSVERPDGSNFTLKIRSTKLEDSAMYFCASSRLGINEQFFGPGTRLTVL.

This clonotype was recorded many times. The chain uses TRBV10-2 and TRBJ2-3, with D unclear. The germline V gene encodes CDR1 WSHSY and CDR2 SAAADI. The CDR3 is 15 amino acids. Trimming pared 2 bases from V and 2 bases from J, leaving 11 bases between. CDR3 DNA sequence: TGCGCCAGCAGTGAGAGGCGTCGGATCACAGATACGCAGTATTTT. As protein: CASSERRRITDTQYF.

This clonotype occurred many times. This rearrangement joins TRBV20-1 to TRBJ2-1, with D possibly being TRBD2 (6 bases). The germline V and J ends were trimmed by 5 bases and 4 bases, with 15 bases remaining between them. The CDR3 is 14 amino acids. Germline V lookup: CDR1 DFQATT, CDR2 SNEGSKA (reference sequence). DNA of the CDR3: TGCAGTGCTGGGGGGAGAAGGTTTTACAATGAGCAGTTCTTC. This codes for CSAGGRRFYNEQFF.

This clonotype was recorded at least ten times. V gene TRBV13 combines with J gene TRBJ2-7; TRBD1 matches 10 bases. The junction had 2 bases not matched to a gene; V was cut back by 3 bases and J by 6 bases. Germline-derived CDR1 and CDR2 are PRHDT and FYEKMQ (reference sequence). The CDR3 runs to 13 residues. CDR3 region: CASSLGQGIEQYF. The CDR3 bases are TGTGCCAGCAGCTTGGGACAGGGGATCGAGCAGTACTTC. Full variable domain (outside the CDR3, taken from reference TRBV13 and TRBJ2-7): AAGVIQSPRHLIKEKRETATLKCYPIPRHDTVYWYQQGPGQDPQFLISFYEKMQSDKGSIPDRFSAQQFSDYHSELNMSSLELGDSALYFCASSLGQGIEQYFGPGTRLTVT.

The table lists this clonotype with many counts. The chain's CDR3 is CSARDRAYEQYF. The CDR3 bases are TGCAGTGCTAGAGACAGGGCCTACGAGCAGTACTTC. The rearrangement links TRBV20-1 to TRBJ2-7; D is perhaps TRBD1 (5 bases). Trimming took off 0 bases at V and 2 bases at J, with 5 bases between the two ends. This CDR3 is 12 amino acids long. CDR1 is DFQATT, CDR2 SNEGSKA, per germline (reference sequence).

This clonotype was seen many times. The genes are TRBV15 and TRBJ2-5; D may match TRBD1 or TRBD2 (6 bases each). Trimming took 4 bases from V and 4 from J, leaving 10 bases between them. This CDR3 has 13 residues. CDR1 and CDR2 (germline): LNHNV, YYDKDF (reference sequence). The CDR3 coding sequence is TGTGCCACCAGCAAGGGGGGCCGAGAGACCCAGTACTTC. It translates to CATSKGGRETQYF.

The gene calls are TRBV7-9 and TRBJ2-5, with no clear D. Trimming removed 5 bases at V and 7 bases at J, with 17 bases between. Germline CDR1 is SEHNR and CDR2 is FQNEAQ (reference sequence). This CDR3 comprises 14 residues. The CDR3 region is CASSIPVPRGTQYF. The DNA of the CDR3 is TGTGCCAGCAGCATACCGGTCCCGCGAGGGACCCAGTACTTC.

This clonotype was picked up many times. The V and J genes are TRBV12-3 or TRBV12-4 and TRBJ1-2; the D is unclear. CDR3 length: 14 amino acids. Trimming took off 5 bases at V and 6 bases at J, with 16 bases between the two ends. CDR3 sequence: CASSRQTKRDGYTF. CDR3 in DNA: TGTGCCAGCAGTCGCCAGACAAAAAGGGATGGCTACACCTTC.

A few counts support this clonotype. This rearrangement joins TRBV7-2 to TRBJ1-6, with a tentative D call TRBD1 (6 bases). The CDR3 runs to 18 residues. Between the trimmed V and J ends, which lost 1 base and 7 bases, there was a span of 20 bases. Germline CDR1 reads SGHTA; CDR2 reads FQGNSA. CDR3 sequence: CASSLVLQPQGINSPLHF. The CDR3 nucleotides read TGTGCCAGCAGCTTAGTGCTCCAGCCCCAGGGGATAAATTCACCCCTCCACTTT.

This clonotype was counted ten times or more. The chain has TRBV3-1 and TRBJ2-1; D is undetermined. Trimming took 4 bases from V and 7 from J, leaving 8 bases between them. Germline V gene sequence: CDR1 LGHDT, CDR2 YNNKEL (reference sequence). The CDR3 length is 12 residues. CDR3 DNA: TGTGCCAGCAGCCTCTCAGCGAATGAGCAGTTCTTC. Translation: CASSLSANEQFF.

There are many counts of this clonotype. The chain couples TRBV6-2 or TRBV6-3 to TRBJ1-5, with D unresolved. This CDR3 has 16 amino acids. The germline V and J ends were trimmed by 3 bases and 2 bases, with 14 bases remaining between them. Germline assignment: CDR1 MNHEY and CDR2 SVGEGT. The CDR3 here is CASSYLGPVGNQPQHF. Here the CDR3 DNA reads TGTGCCAGCAGTTATCTCGGGCCCGTAGGCAATCAGCCCCAGCATTTT.

This clonotype has at least ten counts. The chain carries TRBV12-3 or TRBV12-4 and TRBJ2-7, with 12 bases matching TRBD1. V shed 6 bases, J shed 4 bases, and the junction held 4 bases outside the gene matches. The length of the CDR3 is 14 residues. The CDR3 region has the DNA TGTGCCAGCAGCAGGGACAGGGGGCATTACGAGCAGTACTTC. Amino acids: CASSRDRGHYEQYF.

This clonotype was seen ten or more times. The CDR3 reads CASSLAGPNSLTDTQYF. CDR3 coding DNA: TGCGCCAGCAGCTTGGCCGGGCCAAATAGCCTGACAGATACGCAGTATTTT. The chain is built from TRBV5-1 and TRBJ2-3; D gene unclear. The CDR3 loop spans 17 amino acids. Germline V gives CDR1 SGHRS, CDR2 YFSETQ. Trimming left V 0 bases short and J 3 bases short, with 17 bases between.

This clonotype has a count of ten or more. The chain couples TRBV5-1 to TRBJ1-5; D might be TRBD1 (5 bases). Per germline, CDR1 SGHRS and CDR2 YFSETQ. This CDR3 comprises 13 residues. Between the trimmed V and J ends, which lost 0 bases and 7 bases, there was a span of 8 bases. The CDR3 DNA reads TGCGCCAGCAGCTTGGAGGGGTACCAGCCCCAGCATTTT. It yields the protein CASSLEGYQPQHF.

This clonotype was recorded at least ten times. This chain connects TRBV9 to TRBJ2-3; 10 positions match TRBD2. The CDR3 is 16 amino acids. The V and J ends lost 2 bases and 2 bases, in that order; junction bases with no gene match: 5. Germline V gene sequence: CDR1 SGDLS, CDR2 YYNGEE. In nucleotides, the CDR3 is TGTGCCAGCAGCGTGAGCAGCGGGGGGGCCACAGATACGCAGTATTTT. This codes for CASSVSSGGATDTQYF.